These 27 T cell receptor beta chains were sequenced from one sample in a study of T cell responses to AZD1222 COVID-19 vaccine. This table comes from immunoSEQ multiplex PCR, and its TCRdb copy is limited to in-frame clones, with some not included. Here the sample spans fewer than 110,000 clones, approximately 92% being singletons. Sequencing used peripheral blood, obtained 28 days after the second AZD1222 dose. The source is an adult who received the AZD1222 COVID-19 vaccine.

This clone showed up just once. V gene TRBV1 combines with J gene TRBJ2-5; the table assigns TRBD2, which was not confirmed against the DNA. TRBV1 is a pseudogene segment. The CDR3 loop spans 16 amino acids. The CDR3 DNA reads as TGCACCAGCAGCCAAGAAGCGGGAGTATGCCAAGAGACCCAGTACTTC. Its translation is CTSSQEAGVCQETQYF.

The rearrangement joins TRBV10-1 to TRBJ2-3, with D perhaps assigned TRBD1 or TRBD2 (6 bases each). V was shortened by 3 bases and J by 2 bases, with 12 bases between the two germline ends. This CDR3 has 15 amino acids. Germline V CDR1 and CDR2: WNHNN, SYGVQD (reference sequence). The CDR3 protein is CASSDWGAPTDTQYF. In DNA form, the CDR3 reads TGCGCCAGCAGTGACTGGGGGGCGCCCACAGATACGCAGTATTTT.

The CDR3 DNA follows: TGTGCCAGCAGCTTAGACAGTGCTGGAAACACCATATATTTT. Translating gives CASSLDSAGNTIYF. The chain carries TRBV7-9 and TRBJ1-3, with unresolved D. CDR3 size: 14 residues. The germline V gene encodes CDR1 SEHNR and CDR2 FQNEAQ (reference sequence). The V gene lost 1 base and the J gene lost 2 bases, with 6 bases spanning the gap.

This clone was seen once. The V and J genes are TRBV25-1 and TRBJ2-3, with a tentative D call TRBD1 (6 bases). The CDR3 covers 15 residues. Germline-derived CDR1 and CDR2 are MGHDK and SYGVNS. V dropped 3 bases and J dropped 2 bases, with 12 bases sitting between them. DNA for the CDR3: TGTGCCAGCAGTGATTTAGCAGGGGACACAGATACGCAGTATTTT. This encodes CASSDLAGDTDTQYF.

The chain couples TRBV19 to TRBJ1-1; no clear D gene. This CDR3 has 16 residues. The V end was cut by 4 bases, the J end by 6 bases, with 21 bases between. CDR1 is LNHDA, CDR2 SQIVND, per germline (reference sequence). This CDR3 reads CASSTGSPTSIAEAFF. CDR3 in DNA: TGTGCCAGTAGTACCGGGTCTCCGACCTCGATCGCTGAAGCTTTCTTT.

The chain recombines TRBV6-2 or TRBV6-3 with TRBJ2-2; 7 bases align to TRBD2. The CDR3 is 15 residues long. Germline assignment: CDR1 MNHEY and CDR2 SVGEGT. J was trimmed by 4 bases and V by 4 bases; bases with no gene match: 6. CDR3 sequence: CASSSAGRSTGELFF. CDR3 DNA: TGTGCCAGCAGTTCAGCGGGGAGATCCACCGGGGAGCTGTTTTTT.

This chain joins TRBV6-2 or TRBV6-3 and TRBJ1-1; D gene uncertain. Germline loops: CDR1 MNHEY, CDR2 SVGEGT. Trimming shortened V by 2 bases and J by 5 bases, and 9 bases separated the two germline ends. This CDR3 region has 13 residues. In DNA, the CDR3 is TGTGCCAGCAGTTACACCAAAAAGACTGAAGCTTTCTTT. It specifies CASSYTKKTEAFF.

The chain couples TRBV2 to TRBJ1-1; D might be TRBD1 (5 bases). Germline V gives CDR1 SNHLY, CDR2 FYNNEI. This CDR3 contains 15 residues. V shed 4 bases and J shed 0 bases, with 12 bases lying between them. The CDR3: CASSAYGTVNTEAFF. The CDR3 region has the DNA TGTGCCAGCAGTGCCTACGGGACGGTGAACACTGAAGCTTTCTTT.

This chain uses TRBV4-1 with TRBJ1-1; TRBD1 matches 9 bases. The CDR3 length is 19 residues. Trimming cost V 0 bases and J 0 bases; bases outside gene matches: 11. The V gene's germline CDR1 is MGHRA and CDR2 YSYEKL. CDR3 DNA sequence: TGCGCCAGCAGCCAAGAGGGGTTTAGGGACAGGGCCATGAACACTGAAGCTTTCTTT. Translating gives CASSQEGFRDRAMNTEAFF.

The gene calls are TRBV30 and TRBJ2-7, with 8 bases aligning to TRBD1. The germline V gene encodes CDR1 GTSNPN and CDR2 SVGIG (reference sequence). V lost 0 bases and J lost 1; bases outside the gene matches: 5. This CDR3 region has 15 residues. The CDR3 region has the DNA TGTGCCTGGAGTGTACGGACAGGGAAATCCTACGAGCAGTACTTC. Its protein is CAWSVRTGKSYEQYF.

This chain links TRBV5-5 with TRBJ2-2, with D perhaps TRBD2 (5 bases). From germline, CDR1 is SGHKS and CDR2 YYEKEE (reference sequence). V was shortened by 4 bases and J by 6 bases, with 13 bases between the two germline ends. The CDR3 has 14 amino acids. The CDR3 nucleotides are TGTGCCAGCAGCGCGGAGGTCCAATCCGGGGAGCTGTTTTTT. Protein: CASSAEVQSGELFF.

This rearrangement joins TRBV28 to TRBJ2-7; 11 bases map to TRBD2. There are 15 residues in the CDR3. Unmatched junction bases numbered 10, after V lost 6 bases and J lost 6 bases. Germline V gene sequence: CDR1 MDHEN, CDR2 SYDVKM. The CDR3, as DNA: TGTGCCAGCAGGGTAGCGGGAGGGGGGTTCTCCGAGCAGTACTTC. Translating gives CASRVAGGGFSEQYF.

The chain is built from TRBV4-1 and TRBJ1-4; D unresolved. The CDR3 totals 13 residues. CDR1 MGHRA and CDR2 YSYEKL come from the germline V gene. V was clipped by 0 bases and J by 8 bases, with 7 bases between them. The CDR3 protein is CASSQDISEKLFF. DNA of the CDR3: TGCGCCAGCAGCCAAGATATTTCCGAAAAACTGTTTTTT.

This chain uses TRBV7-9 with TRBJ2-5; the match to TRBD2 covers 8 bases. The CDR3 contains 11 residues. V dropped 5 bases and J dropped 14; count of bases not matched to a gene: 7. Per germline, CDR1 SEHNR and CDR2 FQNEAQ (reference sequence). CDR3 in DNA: TGTGCCAGCAGCCTTATAGCGGGACCATACTTC. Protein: CASSLIAGPYF.

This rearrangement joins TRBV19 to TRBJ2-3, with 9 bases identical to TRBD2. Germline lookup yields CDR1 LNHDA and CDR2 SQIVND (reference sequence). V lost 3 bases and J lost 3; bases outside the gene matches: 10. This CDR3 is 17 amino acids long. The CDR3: CASSMGGSGGKTDTQYF. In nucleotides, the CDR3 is TGTGCCAGTAGTATGGGTGGTAGCGGGGGCAAAACAGATACGCAGTATTTT.

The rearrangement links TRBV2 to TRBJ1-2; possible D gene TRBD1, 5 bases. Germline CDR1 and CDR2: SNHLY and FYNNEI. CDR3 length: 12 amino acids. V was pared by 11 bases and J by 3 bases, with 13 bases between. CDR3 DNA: TGTGCCCGATCGACAGCTGACTATGGCTACACCTTC. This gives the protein CARSTADYGYTF.

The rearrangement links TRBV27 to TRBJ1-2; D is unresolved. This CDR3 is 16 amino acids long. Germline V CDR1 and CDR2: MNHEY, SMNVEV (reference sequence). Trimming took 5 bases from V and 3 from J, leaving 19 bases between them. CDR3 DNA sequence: TGTGCCAGCAGTCAAGCCCCCCCGGATCTCTACTATGGCTACACCTTC. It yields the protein CASSQAPPDLYYGYTF.

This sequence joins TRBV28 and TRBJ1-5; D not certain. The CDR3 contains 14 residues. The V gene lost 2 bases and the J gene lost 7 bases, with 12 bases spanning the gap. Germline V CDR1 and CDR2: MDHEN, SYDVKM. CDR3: CASSLGPGWQPQHF. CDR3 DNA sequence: TGTGCCAGCAGTTTAGGTCCGGGCTGGCAGCCCCAGCATTTT.

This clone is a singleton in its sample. The CDR3 reads CASSQAHSGRGNNEQFF. The CDR3 DNA reads as TGCGCCAGCAGCCAAGCCCATAGCGGGAGAGGTAACAATGAGCAGTTCTTC. The chain carries TRBV4-1 and TRBJ2-1; TRBD2 agrees at 9 bases. V lost 1 base and J lost 5; bases outside the gene matches: 9. The length of the CDR3 is 17 residues. The germline gives CDR1 MGHRA, CDR2 YSYEKL.

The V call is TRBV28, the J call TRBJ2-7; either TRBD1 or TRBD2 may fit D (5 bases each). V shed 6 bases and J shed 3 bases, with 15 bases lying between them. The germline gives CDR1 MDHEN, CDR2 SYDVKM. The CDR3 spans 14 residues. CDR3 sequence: CASSPPGRVYEQYF. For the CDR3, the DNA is TGTGCCAGCAGCCCGCCGGGACGGGTCTACGAGCAGTACTTC.

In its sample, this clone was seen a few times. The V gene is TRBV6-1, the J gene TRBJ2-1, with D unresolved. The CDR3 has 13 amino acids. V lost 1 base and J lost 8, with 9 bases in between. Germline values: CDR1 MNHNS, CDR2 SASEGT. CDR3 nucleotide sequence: TGTGCCAGCAGTGAAGTCCCCGGAGATGAGCAGTTCTTC. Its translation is CASSEVPGDEQFF.

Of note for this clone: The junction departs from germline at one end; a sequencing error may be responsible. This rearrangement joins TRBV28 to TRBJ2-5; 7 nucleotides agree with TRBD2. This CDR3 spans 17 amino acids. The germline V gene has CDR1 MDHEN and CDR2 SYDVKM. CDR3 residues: CASSCRGRAAEQGTQYF. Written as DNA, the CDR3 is TGTGCCAGCAGTTGCCGGGGGAGGGCCGCCGAACAAGGGACCCAGTACTTC.

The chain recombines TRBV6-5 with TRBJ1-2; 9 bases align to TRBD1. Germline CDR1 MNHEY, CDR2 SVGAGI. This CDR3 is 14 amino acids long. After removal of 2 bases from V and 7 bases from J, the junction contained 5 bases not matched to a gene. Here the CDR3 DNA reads TGTGCCAGCAGTTACACAGGACAGGGGCCTGGCTACACCTTC. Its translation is CASSYTGQGPGYTF.

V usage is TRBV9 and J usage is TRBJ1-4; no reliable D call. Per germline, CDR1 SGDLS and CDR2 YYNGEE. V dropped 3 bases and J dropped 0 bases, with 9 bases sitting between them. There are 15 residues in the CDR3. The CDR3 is CASSAHGTTNEKLFF. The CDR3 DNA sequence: TGTGCCAGCAGCGCTCATGGGACAACTAATGAAAAACTGTTTTTT.

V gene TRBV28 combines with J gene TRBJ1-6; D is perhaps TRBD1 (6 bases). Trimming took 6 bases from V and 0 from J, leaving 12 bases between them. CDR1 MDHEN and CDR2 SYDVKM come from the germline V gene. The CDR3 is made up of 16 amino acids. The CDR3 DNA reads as TGTGCCAGCAGCAGTGGACAGAGCTCCTATAATTCACCCCTCCACTTT. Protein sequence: CASSSGQSSYNSPLHF.

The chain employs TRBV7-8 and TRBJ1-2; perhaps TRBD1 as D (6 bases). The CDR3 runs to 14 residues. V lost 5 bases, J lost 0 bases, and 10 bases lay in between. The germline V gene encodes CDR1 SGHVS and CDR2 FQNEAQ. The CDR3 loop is CASSRGGTNYGYTF. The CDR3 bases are TGTGCCAGCAGCCGAGGGGGTACTAACTATGGCTACACCTTC.

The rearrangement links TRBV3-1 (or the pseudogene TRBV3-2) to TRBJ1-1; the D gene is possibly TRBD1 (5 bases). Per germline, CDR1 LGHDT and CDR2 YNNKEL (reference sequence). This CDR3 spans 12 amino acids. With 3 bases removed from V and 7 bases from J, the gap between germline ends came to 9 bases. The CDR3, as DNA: TGTGCCAGCAGCCAGGGGGTCAGTGAAGCTTTCTTT. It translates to CASSQGVSEAFF.